Following are 24 T cell receptor beta chains from one sample sequenced in a study of post-analysis software for immune sequencing data. Overall study findings and caveats: TRBV5-6, TRBV5-1 and TRBV20-1 belonged to a set of about 5 TRBV segments that were more frequent in patients than controls.

Unique molecular identifiers featured in each of the TCR beta cDNA libraries. TCRdb fed the PCR reads into MiXCR, producing one record per CDR3 protein. In the table there are hundreds of thousands of distinct CDR3 sequences, roughly 45% of which are singletons. These receptors are not linked to any known antigen. Sequenced: blood. All receptors derive from a girl between 5 and 17 years old with multiple sclerosis.

The J gene is TRBJ2-5, the V gene TRBV6-2 or TRBV6-3; TRBD1 agrees at 7 bases. The CDR3 is 14 amino acids. Germline V gene sequence: CDR1 MNHEY, CDR2 SVGEGT. The V gene end was trimmed by 3 bases and the J gene end by 5 bases; junction bases not matched to a gene: 6. CDR3 in DNA: TGTGCCAGCAGTTATCCAGGGGGTGGGGAGACCCAGTACTTC. Protein: CASSYPGGGETQYF.

This sequence joins TRBV29-1 and TRBJ2-5, with 11 bases aligning to TRBD1. The V segment lost 6 bases and the J segment 4 bases; nucleotides outside the gene matches: 10. The CDR3 sequence is 15 residues long. Germline assignment: CDR1 SQVTM and CDR2 ANQGSEA. In DNA, the CDR3 is TGCAGCGTCCTCAGGGGACAGGGGGTTTTAGAGACCCAGTACTTC. It encodes CSVLRGQGVLETQYF.

The chain couples TRBV12-3 or TRBV12-4 to TRBJ2-3; the D gene could be TRBD1 or TRBD2 (5 bases each). Trimming shortened V by 6 bases and J by 6 bases, and 16 bases separated the two germline ends. The CDR3 length is 14 residues. The CDR3 is CASSFGGWGDTQYF. The CDR3 DNA sequence: TGTGCCAGCAGCTTCGGCGGGTGGGGGGATACGCAGTATTTT.

The chain joins TRBV20-1 to TRBJ1-4; 7 bases map to TRBD1. CDR1 is DFQATT, CDR2 SNEGSKA, per germline (reference sequence). The CDR3 is 14 residues long. With V trimmed by 1 base and J by 7 bases, 6 bases remained unmatched. CDR3 residues: CSARGTGASEKLFF. CDR3 coding DNA: TGCAGTGCTAGAGGTACAGGGGCGAGTGAAAAACTGTTTTTT.

About this clonotype: At one of its ends the junction is not consistent with the germline gene, which may arise from a read error. This chain joins TRBV20-1 and TRBJ1-1; 7 bases are shared with TRBD1. Germline CDR1 DFQATT, CDR2 SNEGSKA (reference sequence). The CDR3 is made up of 14 amino acids. CDR3 in DNA: TGCAGTGCTCCGCCGACAGGGTTGAATACTGAAGCTTTCTTT. It encodes CSAPPTGLNTEAFF.

This clonotype was counted only a few times. The chain joins TRBV7-9 to TRBJ2-7, with a weak D call TRBD2 (6 bases). The end of the DNA is better explained by TRBJ2-5, so the J call may be wrong. Germline V gene lookup returns CDR1 SEHNR and CDR2 FQNEAQ (reference sequence). This CDR3 is 14 amino acids long. CDR3 in amino acids: CASSPGATTETQYF. The CDR3 DNA is TGTGCCAGCAGTCCGGGAGCGACGACAGAGACCCAGTACTTC.

V gene TRBV7-8 combines with J gene TRBJ2-2; 14 positions match TRBD2. Per the germline V gene, CDR1 is SGHVS and CDR2 is FQNEAQ. This CDR3 is 21 amino acids long. The V and J ends lost 3 bases and 5 bases, in that order; junction bases with no gene match: 17. This CDR3 reads CASSLGPRLAGGPQTTGELFF. CDR3 bases: TGTGCCAGCAGCTTGGGTCCCCGACTAGCGGGGGGGCCTCAGACAACCGGGGAGCTGTTTTTT.

This clonotype was counted only a few times. V usage is TRBV6-5 and J usage is TRBJ2-4, with 8 nucleotides matching TRBD2. The V gene end was trimmed by 2 bases and the J gene end by 7 bases; junction bases not matched to a gene: 7. The CDR3 is 15 amino acids. Germline V gene data show CDR1 as MNHEY and CDR2 as SVGAGI. CDR3 sequence reads: CASSYGPGGPNIQYF. For the CDR3, the DNA is TGTGCCAGCAGTTACGGTCCGGGGGGGCCCAACATTCAGTACTTC.

CDR3 bases: TGTGCCAGCAGCGAGGGACGTTCACCCCTCCACTTT. Its translation is CASSEGRSPLHF. The V call is TRBV9, the J call TRBJ1-6; D possibly corresponds to TRBD1 (5 bases). Trimming removed 3 bases from V and 9 bases from J, with 7 bases in between. The germline V gene encodes CDR1 SGDLS and CDR2 YYNGEE. This CDR3 has 12 amino acids.

The chain carries TRBV20-1 and TRBJ2-2; 10 nucleotides agree with TRBD2. With V trimmed by 6 bases and J by 2 bases, 12 bases remained unmatched. Germline V gene lookup returns CDR1 DFQATT and CDR2 SNEGSKA (reference sequence). This CDR3 region has 17 residues. The CDR3 sequence is CSAGGAGTSVNTGELFF. The CDR3 DNA sequence: TGCAGTGCCGGCGGGGCCGGGACTAGCGTTAACACCGGGGAGCTGTTTTTT.

The V call is TRBV6-6, the J call TRBJ2-4; D call uncertain. Germline lookup yields CDR1 MNHNY and CDR2 SVGAGI (reference sequence). With 5 bases removed from V and 0 bases from J, the gap between germline ends came to 14 bases. CDR3 length: 16 residues. The CDR3 DNA reads as TGTGCCAGCAGTCTCCTAATAACCCTAGCCAAAAACATTCAGTACTTC. Its translation: CASSLLITLAKNIQYF.

The chain links TRBV10-3 to TRBJ2-7; 14 nucleotides align to TRBD2. The CDR3 runs 12 residues. Germline V gene data show CDR1 as ENHRY and CDR2 as SYGVKD. The junction had 3 bases not matched to a gene; V was cut back by 11 bases and J by 6 bases. CDR3 nucleotides: TGTGCCGTGGGACTAGCGGGAGTCGAGCAGTACTTC. Its protein product is CAVGLAGVEQYF.

The chain carries TRBV3-1 and TRBJ2-3, with unresolved D. The CDR3 is 13 residues long. CDR1 LGHDT and CDR2 YNNKEL come from the germline V gene (reference sequence). V lost 0 bases, J lost 6 bases, and 7 bases lay in between. CDR3 DNA: TGTGCCAGCAGCCAAGATAGGGTTGATACGCAGTATTTT. Translating it yields CASSQDRVDTQYF.

This CDR3 is CASSYGGPGETQYF. CDR3 sequence (DNA): TGTGCCAGCAGTTACGGTGGACCCGGTGAGACCCAGTACTTC. V usage is TRBV6-5 and J usage is TRBJ2-5; D unresolved. Germline CDR1 is MNHEY and CDR2 is SVGAGI. V lost 2 bases and J lost 5, with 12 bases in between. CDR3 length: 14 residues.

V gene TRBV20-1 combines with J gene TRBJ2-5, with TRBD2 matching 7 bases. TRBJ2-7 explains the end of the DNA better; the J call may be wrong. Germline V CDR1 and CDR2: DFQATT, SNEGSKA (reference sequence). This CDR3 contains 13 residues. The CDR3 nucleotides read TGCAGTGCTAGTAGCTTTGGCGGGGGCGAGCAGTACTTC. It encodes CSASSFGGGEQYF.

This clonotype has only a few counts. The chain recombines TRBV12-3 or TRBV12-4 with TRBJ1-2; 7 positions agree with TRBD1. Trimming took 4 bases from V and 2 from J; bases not matched to a gene: 4. The CDR3 has 14 residues. The CDR3: CASSWGGQNYGYTF. CDR3 nucleotides: TGTGCCAGCAGTTGGGGGGGACAGAACTATGGCTACACCTTC.

J is TRBJ1-6 and V is TRBV7-9; 7 bases are shared with TRBD1. In germline, CDR1 is SEHNR, CDR2 FQNEAQ (reference sequence). Unmatched junction bases numbered 6, after V lost 5 bases and J lost 5 bases. The CDR3 runs 15 residues. CDR3 nucleotides: TGTGCCAGCAGCCTTTACAGGGGAGATAATTCACCCCTCCACTTT. It is translated as CASSLYRGDNSPLHF.

This sequence joins TRBV29-1 and TRBJ2-7, with 9 bases lining up with TRBD1. The V segment lost 6 bases and the J segment 3 bases; nucleotides outside the gene matches: 3. The length of the CDR3 is 12 residues. Germline V CDR1 and CDR2: SQVTM, ANQGSEA. CDR3 residues: CSVGTGHYEQYF. The CDR3, as DNA: TGCAGCGTAGGGACAGGGCACTACGAGCAGTACTTC.

This clonotype appeared a few times. The chain has TRBV15 and TRBJ1-4; 7 positions agree with TRBD1. CDR3 size: 15 residues. Per the germline V gene, CDR1 is LNHNV and CDR2 is YYDKDF (reference sequence). V trimming: 0 bases; J trimming: 7 bases; junction bases outside the gene matches: 5. For the CDR3, the DNA is TGTGCCACCAGCAGAGATTCGTCAGGGGGTGAAAAACTGTTTTTT. Protein product: CATSRDSSGGEKLFF.

This clonotype appeared a few times. The rearrangement links TRBV9 to TRBJ2-3; D not resolved. V shed 0 bases and J shed 6 bases, with 14 bases lying between them. Germline CDR1 and CDR2: SGDLS and YYNGEE. The CDR3 length is 15 residues. CDR3 sequence: CASSVVSTWWDTQYF. The DNA of the CDR3 is TGTGCCAGCAGCGTAGTGTCTACGTGGTGGGATACGCAGTATTTT.

CDR3 sequence: CASTNQAFYEQYF. CDR3 in DNA: TGTGCCAGCACCAACCAGGCCTTCTACGAGCAGTACTTC. The rearrangement joins TRBV12-3 or TRBV12-4 to TRBJ2-4; D is ambiguous. Judging by the DNA end, TRBJ2-7 fits better; the J call may be wrong. The CDR3 is 13 residues long.

CDR3 DNA sequence: TGTGCCAGCAGTGTAACACAGGGGGCGAAGAACACTGAAGCTTTCTTT. This gives the protein CASSVTQGAKNTEAFF. The chain is built from TRBV25-1 and TRBJ1-1; 9 nucleotides align to TRBD1. The germline CDR1 and CDR2 sequences are MGHDK and SYGVNS. The CDR3 length is 16 residues. Trimming took 4 bases from V and 1 from J; bases not matched to a gene: 7.

This clonotype has at least ten counts. The chain carries TRBV12-3 or TRBV12-4 and TRBJ2-3; D is uncertain. CDR3 length: 10 residues. V was clipped by 6 bases and J by 4 bases, with 2 bases between them. CDR3 DNA: TGTGCCAGCAGCTCAGATACGCAGTATTTT. Amino acid sequence: CASSSDTQYF.

The CDR3 here is CASSLPDRTDTQYF. DNA of the CDR3: TGTGCCAGCAGCTTACCCGATCGCACAGATACGCAGTATTTT. The J gene is TRBJ2-3, the V gene TRBV5-4; no clear D gene. V was pared by 2 bases and J by 1 base, with 8 bases between. CDR1 and CDR2 (germline): SGHNT, YYREEE (reference sequence). The CDR3 is made up of 14 amino acids. Full variable domain (outside the CDR3, taken from reference TRBV5-4 and TRBJ2-3): ETGVTQSPTHLIKTRGQQVTLRCSSQSGHNTVSWYQQALGQGPQFIFQYYREEENGRGNFPPRFSGLQFPNYSSELNVNALELDDSALYLCASSLPDRTDTQYFGPGTRLTVL.